These T cell receptor beta chains were read from a single sample in a study of blood T cell repertoires in COVID-19. The data were produced by immunoSEQ multiplex PCR, yet TCRdb's version contains in-frame clones alone and is incomplete. The data contain fewer than 350,000 clones, 89% of them seen just once; the ten biggest clones take up approximately 5.2%. The specimen was PBMCs or T cells enriched from blood (not recorded which). All receptors come from a man aged 60 to 69 who had recovered from COVID-19. Each CDR3 is given with its conserved first and last residue. The D gene is left open where the match is weak. Clone size is not always given. Where it is, it says once, few, many or a class for expanded clones.

>.|.|TRBJ1-2|TRBV6-5
TGTGCCAGCAGCAATAACTATGGCTACACCTTC
CASSNNYGYTF
>.|.|TRBJ2-3|TRBV3-1/TRBV3-2
TGTGCCAGCAGCCGTTACAGGGGAGGAGTCTCAGATACGCAGTATTTT
CASSRYRGGVSDTQYF
>.|.|TRBJ2-2|TRBV5-5
TGTGCCAGCAGTCACAGGGACACCGGGGAGCTGTTTTTT
CASSHRDTGELFF
>.|.|TRBJ1-1|TRBV19
TGTGCCAGTAGTACCAGTATGAACACTGAAGCTTTCTTT
CASSTSMNTEAFF
>TRBD1|.|TRBJ1-2|TRBV25-1
TGTGCCAGCAGCCGGACAGGGGGAGAGGGCTACACCTTC
CASSRTGGEGYTF
>.|.|TRBJ1-5|TRBV12-3/TRBV12-4
TGTGCCAGCAGTTATGACAGATATCAGCCCCAGCATTTT
CASSYDRYQPQHF
>.|.|TRBJ2-1|TRBV5-8
TGTGCCAGAAACACAGGGATGGGTTACAATGAGCAGTTCTTC
CARNTGMGYNEQFF
>TRBD1|.|TRBJ1-4|TRBV9
TGTGCCAGCAGGCTCAGGGTCATCCAGGGGGCGAGGGAAAAACTGTTTTTT
CASRLRVIQGAREKLFF
>TRBD1|.|TRBJ2-3|TRBV14
TGTGCCAGCAGCCACGACAGGGGGCGCGGAACAGATACGCAGTATTTT
CASSHDRGRGTDTQYF
>.|.|TRBJ2-7|TRBV27
TGTGCCAGCAGTCCTAGGCCCCGGCTTACCTACGAGCAGTACTTC
CASSPRPRLTYEQYF
>.|once|TRBJ1-5|TRBV2
TGTGCCAGCAGCCTGGGGCAGGGCAATCAGCCCCAGCATTTT
CASSLGQGNQPQHF
>.|.|TRBJ2-3|TRBV7-3
TGTGCCAGCAGCCTCCCAGGGCAAGTGAAAACGCAGTATTTT
CASSLPGQVKTQYF
>TRBD1|once|TRBJ2-7|TRBV6-2/TRBV6-3
TGTGCCAGCAGTTACTTTGGGACAGTTTACGAGCAGTACTTC
CASSYFGTVYEQYF
>TRBD1|.|TRBJ2-7|TRBV28
TGTGCCAGCAACCGCCCGGGACAGGGGTCCTACGAGCAGTACTTC
CASNRPGQGSYEQYF
>TRBD2|.|TRBJ2-1|TRBV6-4
TGTGCCAGCAGTTCACATAGCGGGATAGTCGGCTCCTACAATGAGCAGTTCTTC
CASSSHSGIVGSYNEQFF
>.|.|TRBJ2-7|TRBV18
TGTGCCAGCTCAACCCGGGGGAGCGGGTACGAGCAGTACTTC
CASSTRGSGYEQYF
>TRBD1|.|TRBJ1-1|TRBV5-1
TGCGCCAGCAGCCAGGGGACAGGGTGGTACACTGAAGCTTTCTTT
CASSQGTGWYTEAFF
>.|.|TRBJ2-5|TRBV10-1
TGCGCCAGCAGCCTCGACAGGACGTACCAAGAGACCCAGTACTTC
CASSLDRTYQETQYF
>.|.|TRBJ2-1|TRBV4-1
TGCGCCAGCAGCCAAGTGTCTGGCGAGCAGTTCTTC
CASSQVSGEQFF
>TRBD1|.|TRBJ1-1|TRBV6-6
TGTGCCAGCAGTCGGACAGGGGCGCAAGAGAACACTGAAGCTTTCTTT
CASSRTGAQENTEAFF
>.|.|TRBJ1-5|TRBV2
TGTGCCAGCAGTGCGCTGGGCGAGGGTCAGCCCCAGCATTTT
CASSALGEGQPQHF
>TRBD1|.|TRBJ1-2|TRBV5-1
TGCGCCAGCAGCTTGGGACAGGGGAAAGATGGCTACACCTTC
CASSLGQGKDGYTF
>.|.|TRBJ2-5|TRBV10-3
TGTGCCATCAGTGACCCTAACGAACCACAGGGTGAGACCCAGTACTTC
CAISDPNEPQGETQYF